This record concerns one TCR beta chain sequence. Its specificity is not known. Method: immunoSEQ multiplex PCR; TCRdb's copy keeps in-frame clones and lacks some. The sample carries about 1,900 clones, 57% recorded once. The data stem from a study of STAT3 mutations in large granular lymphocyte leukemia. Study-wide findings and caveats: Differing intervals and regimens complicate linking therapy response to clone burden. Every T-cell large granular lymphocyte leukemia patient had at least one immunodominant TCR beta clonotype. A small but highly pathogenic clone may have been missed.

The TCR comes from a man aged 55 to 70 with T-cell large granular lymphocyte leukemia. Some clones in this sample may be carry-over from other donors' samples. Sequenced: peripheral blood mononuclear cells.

The CDR3 here is CASSGAQGTVDTQYF. The CDR3 DNA sequence: TGTGCCAGCTCAGGGGCCCAGGGGACCGTCGATACGCAGTATTTT. V gene TRBV18 combines with J gene TRBJ2-3, with D perhaps matching TRBD1 (6 bases). In germline, CDR1 is KGHSH, CDR2 LQKENI. Trimming cost V 5 bases and J 6 bases, with 18 bases left between them. CDR3 length equals 15 residues.